This T cell receptor beta chain was recorded in a study of cytomegalovirus exposure and HLA in healthy donors. General study points: One cluster of highly shared sequence variants probably arose as a sequencing artifact. Earlier findings revealed that most TCR beta V segments proved productive either about 87% or about 30% of the time.

This CDR3 comprises 20 residues. The J segment lost 0 bases and the V segment lost 0 bases, leaving 13 bases of the junction unmatched. Germline V gives CDR1 SGHRS, CDR2 YFSETQ. The PCR employed 60 Vbeta primers together with 13 Jbeta primers. The repertoire was sequenced with immunoSEQ multiplex PCR; TCRdb's copy has only in-frame clones and lacks some. The repertoire holds 130,000 to 150,000 clones, with about three quarters as singletons. On this clone itself: Its antigen is not known.

This sequence originates from a woman in her 30s in good health and CMV-seronegative. J is TRBJ2-1 and V is TRBV5-1; 9 nucleotides align to TRBD2. The sequenced material came from PBMCs. Written as DNA, the CDR3 is TGCGCCAGCAGCTTGGGGGTCGGGACTAGCACAACTAGCTCCTACAATGAGCAGTTCTTC. This sequence encodes CASSLGVGTSTTSSYNEQFF.